These 17 T cell receptor beta chains originate from one sample sequenced in a study of cytomegalovirus exposure and HLA in healthy donors. The PCR ran on 60 Vbeta and 13 Jbeta primers. Profiling relied on immunoSEQ multiplex PCR, and the TCRdb table lists in-frame clones only, not all of them. The sample contains roughly 190,000 clones, just over 75% of which appear only once. Sample: PBMCs. Receptors originate from a woman in her twenties or thirties in good health and CMV-seropositive.

The chain employs TRBV19 and TRBJ2-2; 13 bases match TRBD2. The germline CDR1 and CDR2 sequences are LNHDA and SQIVND (reference sequence). J was trimmed by 5 bases and V by 3 bases; bases with no gene match: 6. The CDR3 covers 17 residues. The DNA for the CDR3 is TGTGCCAGTAGTATGTGGCGGGGACTAGCGGGAACCGGGGAGCTGTTTTTT. It codes for CASSMWRGLAGTGELFF.

There are a few counts of this clone. The rearrangement joins TRBV14 to TRBJ1-1; 8 nucleotides line up with TRBD1. V lost 1 base to trimming and J lost 11 bases; unmatched junction nucleotides: 6. Germline V gene data show CDR1 as SGHDN and CDR2 as FVKESK. CDR3 length equals 13 residues. For the CDR3, the DNA is TGTGCCAGCAGCCAAGGAGACAGGGGCGCGGCTTTCTTT. Residues: CASSQGDRGAAFF.

V and J are TRBV11-2 and TRBJ1-2; the D gene is possibly TRBD1 (6 bases). V lost 5 bases and J lost 8, with 15 bases in between. Per germline, CDR1 SGHAT and CDR2 FQNNGV. The length of the CDR3 is 13 residues. CDR3 sequence reads: CASSNWTVRGYTF. The CDR3, as DNA: TGTGCCAGCAGCAATTGGACAGTCAGAGGCTACACCTTC.

As to this clone: Other nucleotide sequences from this sample produce the same CDR3. The chain combines TRBV27 with TRBJ1-5; D is possibly TRBD1 (5 bases). Germline lookup yields CDR1 MNHEY and CDR2 SMNVEV (reference sequence). V was clipped by 5 bases and J by 3 bases, with 8 bases between them. The CDR3 extends over 13 amino acids. The CDR3 region has the DNA TGTGCCAGCAGTCCAGGGTACAATCAGCCCCAGCATTTT. The encoded protein is CASSPGYNQPQHF.

The V gene is TRBV5-4, the J gene TRBJ2-7; D ambiguous. Germline CDR1 is SGHNT and CDR2 is YYREEE (reference sequence). CDR3 length: 14 amino acids. Trimming stripped 3 bases from V and 4 bases from J, with 14 bases between. CDR3 nucleotides: TGTGCCAGCAGCTCCGCCTTCGGGTCGTACGAGCAGTACTTC. Translation gives CASSSAFGSYEQYF. Variable domain in full (rest from reference TRBV5-4 and TRBJ2-7): ETGVTQSPTHLIKTRGQQVTLRCSSQSGHNTVSWYQQALGQGPQFIFQYYREEENGRGNFPPRFSGLQFPNYSSELNVNALELDDSALYLCASSSAFGSYEQYFGPGTRLTVT.

The V call is TRBV13, the J call TRBJ2-5, with D perhaps TRBD1 (6 bases). This CDR3 comprises 15 residues. The V gene's germline CDR1 is PRHDT and CDR2 FYEKMQ (reference sequence). V was cut by 5 bases and J by 5 bases, with 18 bases left in between. CDR3 sequence: CASSPIQGIGETQYF. In nucleotides, the CDR3 is TGTGCCAGCAGCCCGATACAGGGAATCGGGGAGACCCAGTACTTC.

Only a few counts were recorded for this clone. This chain links TRBV5-6 with TRBJ1-1; D remains unclear. The germline V and J ends were trimmed by 0 bases and 1 base, with 10 bases remaining between them. Germline V gene sequence: CDR1 SGHDT, CDR2 YYEEEE. CDR3 size: 15 residues. The CDR3 bases are TGTGCCAGCAGCTTGGGAAAGTTCAGGAACACTGAAGCTTTCTTT. It yields the protein CASSLGKFRNTEAFF. Complete variable domain (other parts from reference TRBV5-6 and TRBJ1-1): DAGVTQSPTHLIKTRGQQVTLRCSPKSGHDTVSWYQQALGQGPQFIFQYYEEEERQRGNFPDRFSGHQFPNYSSELNVNALLLGDSALYLCASSLGKFRNTEAFFGQGTRLTVV.

This clone appeared a few times. The V call is TRBV7-9, the J call TRBJ1-2; 8 nucleotides match TRBD1. The CDR3 totals 17 residues. Germline V gene sequence: CDR1 SEHNR, CDR2 FQNEAQ (reference sequence). Here the CDR3 reads CSGQKRGQAISNYGYTF. CDR3 DNA sequence: TGTTCCGGCCAAAAAAGGGGACAGGCCATAAGTAACTATGGCTACACCTTC.

V usage is TRBV7-9 and J usage is TRBJ1-3, with no clear D. CDR3 size: 15 residues. The V gene's germline CDR1 is SEHNR and CDR2 FQNEAQ (reference sequence). V lost 3 bases and J lost 4, with 13 bases in between. CDR3 nucleotides: TGTGCCAGCAGCTTTTCATCACTCTCCGGAAACACCATATATTTT. As protein: CASSFSSLSGNTIYF. The whole variable domain, remainder taken from reference TRBV7-9 and TRBJ1-3, is DTGVSQNPRHKITKRGQNVTFRCDPISEHNRLYWYRQTLGQGPEFLTYFQNEAQLEKSRLLSDRFSAERPKGSFSTLEIQRTEQGDSAMYLCASSFSSLSGNTIYFGEGSWLTVV.

The chain couples TRBV2 to TRBJ1-1; D is unresolved. The CDR3 is 13 residues long. Germline V gene sequence: CDR1 SNHLY, CDR2 FYNNEI. Trimming shortened V by 5 bases and J by 4 bases, and 11 bases separated the two germline ends. CDR3 protein: CASSFREGTEAFF. The CDR3 DNA reads TGTGCCAGCAGTTTCCGGGAGGGCACTGAAGCTTTCTTT.

The chain links TRBV6-1 to TRBJ2-1; 9 bases match TRBD1. Germline lookup yields CDR1 MNHNS and CDR2 SASEGT. The length of the CDR3 is 13 residues. Losses at the gene ends were 5 bases for V and 8 bases for J; bases not matched to a gene: 4. The CDR3: CASSRTGEDEQFF. The CDR3 DNA reads TGTGCCAGCAGTAGGACAGGGGAGGATGAGCAGTTCTTC.

V is TRBV9 and J is TRBJ2-1; 10 nucleotides agree with TRBD2. Germline assignment: CDR1 SGDLS and CDR2 YYNGEE. The CDR3 length is 16 residues. Losses at the gene ends were 4 bases for V and 8 bases for J; bases not matched to a gene: 12. The CDR3 sequence: CASSPQRGGLWDEQFF. CDR3 coding DNA: TGTGCCAGCAGCCCCCAGCGGGGGGGCCTTTGGGATGAGCAGTTCTTC.

The rearrangement uses TRBV9 and TRBJ1-1; D might be TRBD1 (6 bases). CDR1 and CDR2 from the germline V gene are SGDLS and YYNGEE. The CDR3 length is 14 residues. The V and J ends lost 0 bases and 8 bases respectively, with 14 bases between them. CDR3 loop: CASSVVARGGEAFF. The CDR3 DNA reads TGTGCCAGCAGCGTAGTCGCGAGGGGGGGCGAAGCTTTCTTT.

The chain is built from TRBV5-6 and TRBJ2-1, with TRBD2 identical over 9 bases. This CDR3 region has 15 residues. The germline gives CDR1 SGHDT, CDR2 YYEEEE. The J segment lost 7 bases and the V segment lost 6 bases, leaving 11 bases of the junction unmatched. The CDR3 region is CASTPRGGGMNEQFF. CDR3 nucleotides: TGTGCCAGCACCCCCCGCGGGGGGGGTATGAATGAGCAGTTCTTC. Drawing the rest from reference TRBV5-6 and TRBJ2-1, the complete variable domain is DAGVTQSPTHLIKTRGQQVTLRCSPKSGHDTVSWYQQALGQGPQFIFQYYEEEERQRGNFPDRFSGHQFPNYSSELNVNALLLGDSALYLCASTPRGGGMNEQFFGPGTRLTVL.

This sequence joins TRBV2 and TRBJ2-2; TRBD2 matches at 9 bases. The junction had 3 bases not matched to a gene; V was cut back by 4 bases and J by 6 bases. From germline, CDR1 is SNHLY and CDR2 FYNNEI. The CDR3 sequence is 14 residues long. CDR3 amino acids: CASSGWTSAGELFF. The CDR3 bases are TGTGCCAGCAGTGGGTGGACTAGCGCCGGGGAGCTGTTTTTT.

The gene calls are TRBV5-5 and TRBJ2-2, with 7 bases lining up with TRBD2. V gave up 0 bases and J gave up 4 bases; unmatched junction bases: 3. Germline V lookup: CDR1 SGHKS, CDR2 YYEKEE (reference sequence). The CDR3 runs to 15 residues. CDR3 region: CASSLGGGSTGELFF. The CDR3 nucleotides read TGTGCCAGCAGCTTGGGCGGCGGGAGCACCGGGGAGCTGTTTTTT.

This clone was seen a handful of times. CDR3 loop: CASSQSLRLEQYF. The DNA of the CDR3 is TGCGCCAGCAGTCAATCCCTGAGACTCGAGCAGTACTTC. This sequence joins TRBV23-1 and TRBJ2-7; D unclear. TRBV23-1 is an ORF, and what it does is uncertain. This CDR3 has 13 amino acids. Trimming removed 0 bases at V and 6 bases at J, with 9 bases between.